This T cell receptor (beta chain) was found in a study of T cell repertoires in cytomegalovirus infection. Study-wide background: In public TCR beta signatures, there were indications of both CMV infection and matching HLA type. Study observations and caveats: Carriers of CMV and the relevant HLA type were discriminated by public TCR beta frequency. Clonotypes of TCR beta that were HLA-C-restricted and CMV-specific dominated the ex vivo response.

TCRdb processed the reads anew with MiXCR; each CDR3 protein has one entry. The table shows about 51,000 distinct CDR3 sequences, with around 18% occurring only once. CDR1 is MNHNS and CDR2 is SASEGT in the germline V gene. This CDR3 has 14 residues. Trimming took 7 bases from V and 3 from J; bases not matched to a gene: 4. As to this clonotype: Its antigen remains unidentified.

This rearrangement joins TRBV6-1 to TRBJ2-3, with TRBD1 matching 10 bases. This TCR was sampled from a human donor in good health (CMV status not recorded). Some clones in this sample may be carry-over from other donors' samples. The sample here was CD8+ T cells from cultured PBMCs, taken from culture after CMV antigen stimulation. CDR3 region: CASTSGQGTDTQYF. In DNA form, the CDR3 reads TGTGCCAGCACTTCGGGACAGGGGACAGATACGCAGTATTTT.